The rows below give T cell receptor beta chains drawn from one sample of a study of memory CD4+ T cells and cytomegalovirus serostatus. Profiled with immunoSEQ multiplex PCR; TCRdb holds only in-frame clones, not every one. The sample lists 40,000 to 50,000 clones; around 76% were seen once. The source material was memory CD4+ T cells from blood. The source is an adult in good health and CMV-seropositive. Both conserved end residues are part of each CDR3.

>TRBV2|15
CASSEGQSAGYGYTF
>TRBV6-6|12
CASRRTTDTQYF
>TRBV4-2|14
CASSPGVPNEKLFF
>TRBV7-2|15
CASSLDGGTFREQFF
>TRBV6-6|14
CASSYYDGPYEQYF
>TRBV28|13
CASGTNGAPPSLF
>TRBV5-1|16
CASSLAGALSYNEQFF
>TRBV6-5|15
CASSYSGTATGELFF
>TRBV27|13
CASSLRGDSPLHF
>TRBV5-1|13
CASRAGPTDTQYF
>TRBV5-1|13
CASSLRTEETQYF
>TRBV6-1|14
CASSVTSGTGELFF
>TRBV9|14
CASSIRSAAGELFF
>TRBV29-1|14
CSVDSRQDNYGYTF
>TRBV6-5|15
CASSYDTTNTGELFF
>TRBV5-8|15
CASSAGQGGSETQYF
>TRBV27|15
CASSLTGGLSYEQYF
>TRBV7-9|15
CASSGRDTNNNEQFF
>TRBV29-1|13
CSVDPGQPCEQYF
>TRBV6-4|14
CASSEGHTTGELFF
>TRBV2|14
CASSSDRGSYEQYF
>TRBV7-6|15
CASSPRSRNTGELFF
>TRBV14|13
CASSQDRGNGYTF
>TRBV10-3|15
CAISGTSESTDTQYF
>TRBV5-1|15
CASSESGGSHNEQFF
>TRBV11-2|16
CASSSIAYQGTYEQYF
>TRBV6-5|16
CASSYSTAGGSDEQYF
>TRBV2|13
CATRDDSYNEQFF
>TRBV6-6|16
CASNGQGAQEVLGYTF
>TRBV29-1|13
CSGRDVNTGELFF
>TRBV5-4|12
CASSLWPETQYF
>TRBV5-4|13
CASSLESVSPLHF
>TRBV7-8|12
CASSLVREKLFF
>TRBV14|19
CASSQDGILAVLSTDTQYF
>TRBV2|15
CASSDRGTVREKLFF
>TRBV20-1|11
CSAMPGETQYF
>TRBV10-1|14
CASVGTGESNEQFF
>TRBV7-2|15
CASSLGASANYGYTF
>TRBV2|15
CASSNLGGAGDTQYF
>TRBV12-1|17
CATIPPTGRQACQPQHF
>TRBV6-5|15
CASTTRGGTVNEQFF
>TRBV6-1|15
CASSMGTGPNTEAFF
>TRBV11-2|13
CASSFGPTGELFF
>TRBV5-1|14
CASSLGRWEETQYF
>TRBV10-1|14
CASARDRVNSPLHF
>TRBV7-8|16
CASSKADRASLNEQYF
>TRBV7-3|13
CASSSKGGQPQHF
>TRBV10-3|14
CAIIRTGRSTEAFF
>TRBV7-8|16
CASSPPPRYGGNTIYF
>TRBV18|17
CASSPLLAGFTQETQYF
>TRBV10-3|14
CAISETGGERPQHF
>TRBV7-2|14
CASSLGRAGNTIYF